The clone carrying this T cell receptor beta chain has a single count. Its target is unknown. Assay: immunoSEQ multiplex PCR; the TCRdb copy retains only in-frame clones and omits some. The top ten clones hold approximately 12% of a sample with just under 70,000 clones, roughly 84% of them seen once. These data belong to a study of a mutant IDH1 vaccine in newly diagnosed glioma. Across the whole study: Patients began vaccination 4-6 weeks after radiotherapy alone, or with temozolomide cycles. Treated individuals were about 62% male and approximately 38% female, averaging approximately 40 years of age.

CDR3 length equals 13 residues. The germline gives CDR1 SQVTM, CDR2 ANQGSEA. V was pared by 7 bases and J by 5 bases, with 18 bases between. This sample's time point: week 35, safety follow-up. Mutant IDH1 20-mer peptide, at 300 ug, made up each vaccine dose, with topical imiquimod. Vaccinations, eight in total, occurred in weeks 1, 3, 5, 7, 11, 15, 19, 23. New WHO grade 3 or 4 astrocytomas that were IDH1-mutant and ATRX-lost occurred in the donors. The starting material was PBMCs, obtained from a glioma patient whose treatment included an IDH1 peptide vaccine. This receptor was obtained from a young man with glioma. The chain combines TRBV29-1 with TRBJ2-7; TRBD1 might be the D (5 bases). The CDR3 bases are TGCAGCGCCCGACGGCAGGGCGCCCACGAGCAGTACTTC. Translating it yields CSARRQGAHEQYF.